This T cell receptor (beta chain) originates from a study of CD8+CD57+ T cells in acquired aplastic anemia. Study as a whole: Sorted CD4+ and CD8+ cells yielded roughly 3.2 ug of DNA on average. Study-wide points: Patients and controls shared 25 to 30 CD8+ CDR3 sequences, which appeared highly expressed in patients and within their immunodominant clones.

Looked up from germline, CDR1 is LNHDA and CDR2 is SQIVND (reference sequence). V dropped 3 bases and J dropped 8 bases, with 16 bases sitting between them. The CDR3 totals 14 residues. The template used for profiling TCR beta VDJ and CDR3 was genomic DNA. TCRdb re-called the reads with MiXCR, one entry per CDR3 protein. The data hold about 270,000 distinct CDR3 sequences, with 45% to 70% observed a single time. Of note for this clonotype: Its target is unknown.

The V and J genes are TRBV19 and TRBJ2-5; maybe TRBD1 (6 bases). The sequence derives from a human donor with severe aplastic anemia or a healthy control (not recorded which). Sequenced material: sorted CD4+, CD8+, or CD8+CD57+ T cells (not recorded which) from PBMCs. The CDR3 reads CASSISNRAATQYF. For the CDR3, the DNA is TGTGCCAGTAGTATTAGTAACAGGGCGGCAACCCAGTACTTC.